The rows below give T cell receptor beta chains drawn from one sample of a study of prognosis after radiotherapy for stage I lung cancer. TCRdb itself ran the multiplex PCR reads through MiXCR, one entry per CDR3 protein. The table lists some 36,000 distinct CDR3 sequences, approximately 24% of them singletons. The sample was PBMCs, taken before or after stereotactic body radiation therapy (not recorded which). The receptor set was obtained from a donor over 45 with non-small cell lung cancer. CDR3s include the opening cysteine and the closing phenylalanine or tryptophan. D genes are given only for firm matches. The size of a clone is reported for some rows only, either as once, few or many, or as a class for expanded clones.

.,TRBJ2-3,many,TRBV5-1,CASSLVWGSTDTQYF,TGCGCCAGCAGCTTGGTGTGGGGGAGCACAGATACGCAGTATTTT
TRBD1,TRBJ2-7,many,TRBV2,CASEAPGQGPEQYF,TGTGCCAGCGAGGCTCCGGGACAGGGGCCCGAGCAGTACTTC
TRBD1,TRBJ2-1,many,TRBV3-1,CASSQRGQVYNEQFF,TGTGCCAGCAGCCAAAGGGGACAGGTTTACAATGAGCAGTTCTTC
TRBD2,TRBJ2-3,many,TRBV7-9,CASSRGLAGAGDTQYF,TGTGCCAGCAGCCGGGGACTAGCGGGGGCAGGGGATACGCAGTATTTT
.,TRBJ1-2,many,TRBV20-1,CSASGGQRRYGYTF,TGCAGTGCTAGTGGAGGACAGCGGCGCTATGGCTACACCTTC
.,TRBJ1-4,many,TRBV9,CASSVLGGRGEKLFF,TGTGCCAGCAGCGTATTGGGGGGGCGCGGTGAAAAACTGTTTTTT
TRBD1,TRBJ2-7,many,TRBV28,CASSQPRDRGYEQYF,TGTGCCAGCAGTCAACCCCGGGACAGGGGTTACGAGCAGTACTTC
TRBD2,TRBJ2-7,.,TRBV5-1,CASSLLADPSYEQYF,TGCGCCAGCAGCTTACTAGCGGACCCTTCCTACGAGCAGTACTTC
TRBD2,TRBJ2-7,many,TRBV15,CATSRVGGAYEQYF,TGTGCCACCAGCAGAGTGGGAGGGGCCTACGAGCAGTACTTC
.,TRBJ2-1,few,TRBV5-1,CASSLGQVYNEQFF,TGCGCCAGCAGCTTGGGACAGGTTTACAATGAGCAGTTCTTC
.,TRBJ2-7,many,TRBV6-1,CASSRDRTYEQYF,TGTGCCAGCAGTCGGGACCGCACCTACGAGCAGTACTTC
TRBD1,TRBJ2-1,many,TRBV7-3,CASSLGTGSNEQFF,TGTGCCAGCAGCTTAGGGACAGGGTCCAATGAGCAGTTCTTC
TRBD1,TRBJ2-7,many,TRBV6-1,CASSAGTGYSYEQYF,TGTGCCAGCAGTGCGGGGACAGGGTATTCCTACGAGCAGTACTTC
.,TRBJ2-3,.,TRBV2,CASSGGQGGDTQYF,TGTGCCAGCAGTGGGGGGCAGGGTGGTGATACGCAGTATTTT
.,TRBJ2-1,.,TRBV28,CASSLEWGGATFF,TGTGCCAGCAGTTTAGAATGGGGGGGCGCGACGTTCTTC
TRBD1,TRBJ2-2,many,TRBV18,CASSPPGDRGRGGELFF,TGTGCCAGCTCACCACCGGGAGACAGGGGGCGCGGCGGGGAGCTGTTTTTT
.,TRBJ1-6,many,TRBV28,CASRTMRDSPLHF,TGTGCCAGCAGAACTATGCGAGATTCACCCCTCCACTTT
.,TRBJ2-2,many,TRBV4-1,CASSPVYTTRATGELFF,TGCGCCAGCAGCCCGGTGTACACGACTAGGGCCACCGGGGAGCTGTTTTTT
.,TRBJ2-5,many,TRBV30,CAWSKGVETQYF,TGTGCCTGGAGTAAGGGTGTGGAGACCCAGTACTTC
TRBD2,TRBJ2-5,many,TRBV20-1,CSAPTGTRQETQYF,TGCAGTGCTCCCACCGGGACTAGGCAAGAGACCCAGTACTTC
.,TRBJ2-1,.,TRBV28,CASSPSPVHGFDEQFF,TGTGCCAGCAGCCCAAGTCCGGTACATGGTTTCGATGAGCAGTTCTTC
.,TRBJ2-3,few,TRBV29-1,CSVEITSTDTQYF,TGCAGCGTTGAAATAACTAGCACAGATACGCAGTATTTT
.,TRBJ1-1,many,TRBV5-1,CASSYTDLLNTEAFF,TGCGCCAGCAGTTATACGGATCTTCTGAACACTGAAGCTTTCTTT
TRBD1,TRBJ2-7,many,TRBV5-1,CASSLSGTGLSYEQYF,TGCGCCAGCAGCTTGAGTGGGACAGGGCTTTCCTACGAGCAGTACTTC
.,TRBJ2-7,many,TRBV9,CASSVGGRELNEQYF,TGTGCCAGCAGCGTAGGGGGGCGGGAGCTGAACGAGCAGTACTTC
.,TRBJ2-7,once,TRBV6-1,CASSKGYEHYF,TGTGCCAGCAGCAAGGGATACGAGCATTACTTC
.,TRBJ2-1,many,TRBV3-1,CASSQDWMGRYNEQFF,TGTGCCAGCAGCCAAGATTGGATGGGACGGTACAATGAGCAGTTCTTC
.,TRBJ1-5,many,TRBV30,CAWSVARGPGGNQPQHF,TGTGCCTGGAGTGTGGCTCGGGGCCCGGGGGGGAATCAGCCCCAGCATTTT
.,TRBJ1-3,many,TRBV18,CASSPPSGRSGNTIYF,TGTGCCAGCTCACCACCGTCCGGCCGCTCTGGAAACACCATATATTTT
TRBD1,TRBJ1-1,many,TRBV3-1,CASSRTGEAEAFF,TGTGCCAGCAGCCGGACAGGGGAAGCTGAAGCTTTCTTT
.,TRBJ2-7,medium-sized,TRBV19,CASSNTWSYEQYF,TGTGCCAGTAGTAATACCTGGTCCTACGAGCAGTACTTC
.,TRBJ2-7,many,TRBV12-3/TRBV12-4,CASSFRGYSYEQYF,TGTGCCAGCAGCTTCAGAGGATACTCCTACGAGCAGTACTTC
TRBD1,TRBJ2-2,.,TRBV6-5,CASSFSGTGLSGEPFF,TGTGCCAGCAGTTTTTCCGGGACAGGGCTTTCCGGGGAGCCGTTTTTT
.,TRBJ2-5,.,TRBV3-1,CASSFGQETQYF,TGTGCCTCCAGCTTTGGTCAAGAGACCCAGTACTTC
.,TRBJ2-1,many,TRBV11-1,CASSLDHNEQFF,TGTGCCAGCAGCTTAGACCACAATGAGCAGTTCTTC
TRBD1,TRBJ1-1,.,TRBV10-3,CAISSGTGERRAFF,TGTGCCATCAGTTCCGGGACAGGGGAGAGGAGAGCTTTCTTT
.,TRBJ2-7,many,TRBV5-1,CASSLGGEQYF,TGTGCCAGCAGCTTAGGGGGGGAGCAGTACTTC
.,TRBJ1-1,.,TRBV6-1,CASSRRGAEAFF,TGTGCCAGCAGTCGAAGGGGTGCTGAAGCTTTCTTT
TRBD2,TRBJ2-5,many,TRBV19,CASSARLGGSQETQYF,TGTGCCAGTAGTGCCCGGTTGGGGGGGAGTCAAGAGACCCAGTACTTC
.,TRBJ1-5,many,TRBV3-1,CASSYGPNQPQHF,TGTGCCAGCAGCTACGGACCAAATCAGCCCCAGCATTTT
.,TRBJ2-3,many,TRBV7-2,CASSPSGHRTDTQYF,TGTGCCAGCAGCCCGAGCGGGCATCGCACAGATACGCAGTATTTT
.,TRBJ2-7,many,TRBV2,CASSTYEQYF,TGTGCCAGCAGCACCTACGAGCAGTACTTC
.,TRBJ1-5,many,TRBV27,CASSSLGRGVSNQPQHF,TGTGCCAGCAGTTCGCTGGGACGCGGGGTTAGCAATCAGCCCCAGCATTTT
.,TRBJ2-1,many,TRBV5-1,CASSLAFGRNNEQFF,TGCGCCAGCAGCTTGGCCTTTGGCAGAAACAATGAGCAGTTCTTC
.,TRBJ2-1,.,TRBV5-1,CASSPTRGNEQFF,TGCGCCAGCAGCCCAACTAGGGGTAATGAGCAGTTCTTC
TRBD2,TRBJ2-7,many,TRBV5-5,CASSLDLAGYYEQYF,TGTGCCAGCAGCTTGGACCTAGCGGGATACTACGAGCAGTACTTC
TRBD1,TRBJ1-1,many,TRBV27,CASSYDRVGNTEAFF,TGTGCCAGCAGCTACGACAGGGTGGGGAACACTGAAGCTTTCTTT
TRBD2,TRBJ2-5,.,TRBV5-4,CASSSTSGGRGETQYF,TGTGCCAGCAGCTCCACTAGCGGGGGTAGGGGAGAGACCCAGTACTTC
TRBD1,TRBJ2-7,many,TRBV5-8,CASSLGDSLSYEQYF,TGTGCCAGCAGCTTGGGGGACAGCCTCTCCTACGAGCAGTACTTC
.,TRBJ2-3,many,TRBV28,CASSLFMREDTQYF,TGTGCCAGCAGTTTATTCATGAGGGAAGATACGCAGTATTTT
.,TRBJ2-5,many,TRBV28,CAVFGGAVKETQYF,TGTGCCGTGTTCGGAGGGGCTGTAAAAGAGACCCAGTACTTC
TRBD2,TRBJ2-3,many,TRBV6-4,CASSDGTSGGPDTQYF,TGTGCCAGCAGTGATGGGACTAGCGGGGGGCCGGATACGCAGTATTTT
TRBD1,TRBJ2-3,many,TRBV2,CASSATGGTDTQYF,TGTGCCAGCAGCGCTACAGGGGGGACAGATACGCAGTATTTT
.,TRBJ1-5,.,TRBV6-1,CASSGDPITDTQHF,TGTGCCAGCAGTGGGGACCCAATCACAGATACGCAGCATTTT